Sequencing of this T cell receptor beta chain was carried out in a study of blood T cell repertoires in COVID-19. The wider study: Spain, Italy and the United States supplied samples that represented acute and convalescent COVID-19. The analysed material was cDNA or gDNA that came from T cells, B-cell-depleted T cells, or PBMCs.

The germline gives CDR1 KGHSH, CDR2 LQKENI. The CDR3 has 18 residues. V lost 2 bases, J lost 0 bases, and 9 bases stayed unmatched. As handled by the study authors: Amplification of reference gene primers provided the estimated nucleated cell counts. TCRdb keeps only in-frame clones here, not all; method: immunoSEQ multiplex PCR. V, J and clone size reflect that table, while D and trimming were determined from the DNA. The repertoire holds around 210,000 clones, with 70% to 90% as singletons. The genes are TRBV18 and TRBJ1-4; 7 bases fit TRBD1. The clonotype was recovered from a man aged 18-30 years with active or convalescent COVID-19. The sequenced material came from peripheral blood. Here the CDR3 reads CASSPDRDSHATNEKLFF. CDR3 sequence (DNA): TGTGCCAGCTCACCAGACCGGGACAGCCATGCAACTAATGAAAAACTGTTTTTT.